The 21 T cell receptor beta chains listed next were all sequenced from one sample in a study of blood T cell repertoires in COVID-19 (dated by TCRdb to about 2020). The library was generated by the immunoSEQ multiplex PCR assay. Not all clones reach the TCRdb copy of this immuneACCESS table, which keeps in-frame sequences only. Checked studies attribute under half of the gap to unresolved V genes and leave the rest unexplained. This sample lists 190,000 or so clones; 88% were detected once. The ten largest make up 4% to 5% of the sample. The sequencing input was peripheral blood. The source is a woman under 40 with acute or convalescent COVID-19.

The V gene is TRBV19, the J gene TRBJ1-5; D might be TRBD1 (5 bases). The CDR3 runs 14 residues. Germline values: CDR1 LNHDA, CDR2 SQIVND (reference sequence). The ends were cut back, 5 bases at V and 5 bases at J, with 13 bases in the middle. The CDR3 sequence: CASSPRQIHQPQHF. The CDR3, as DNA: TGTGCCAGTAGTCCCCGACAGATACATCAGCCCCAGCATTTT.

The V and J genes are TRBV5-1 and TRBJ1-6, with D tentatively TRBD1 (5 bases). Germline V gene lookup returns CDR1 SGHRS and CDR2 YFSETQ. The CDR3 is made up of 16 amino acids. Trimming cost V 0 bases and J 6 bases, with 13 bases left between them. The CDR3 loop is CASSLGDAGINSPLHF. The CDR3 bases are TGCGCCAGCAGCTTGGGGGACGCGGGGATTAATTCACCCCTCCACTTT.

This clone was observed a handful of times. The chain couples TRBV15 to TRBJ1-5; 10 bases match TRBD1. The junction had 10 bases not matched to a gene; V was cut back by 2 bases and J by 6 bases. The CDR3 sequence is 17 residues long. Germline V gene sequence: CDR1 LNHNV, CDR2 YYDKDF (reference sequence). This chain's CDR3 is CATSRFLGTGAVQPQHF. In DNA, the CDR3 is TGTGCCACCAGCAGATTTCTAGGGACAGGGGCAGTTCAGCCCCAGCATTTT.

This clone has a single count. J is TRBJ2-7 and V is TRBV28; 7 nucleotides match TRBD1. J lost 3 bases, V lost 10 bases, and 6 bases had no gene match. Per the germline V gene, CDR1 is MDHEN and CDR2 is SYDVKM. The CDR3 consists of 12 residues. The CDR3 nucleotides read TGTGCCACCAGGGGACAGCACTACGAGCAGTACTTC. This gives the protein CATRGQHYEQYF.

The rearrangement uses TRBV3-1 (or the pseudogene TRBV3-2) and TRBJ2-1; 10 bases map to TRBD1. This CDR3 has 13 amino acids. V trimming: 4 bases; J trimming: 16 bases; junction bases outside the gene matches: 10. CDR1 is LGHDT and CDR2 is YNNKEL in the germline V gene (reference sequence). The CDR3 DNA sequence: TGTGCCAGCAGCCGACAATATGGGACAGGGGTTTTCTTC. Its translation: CASSRQYGTGVFF.

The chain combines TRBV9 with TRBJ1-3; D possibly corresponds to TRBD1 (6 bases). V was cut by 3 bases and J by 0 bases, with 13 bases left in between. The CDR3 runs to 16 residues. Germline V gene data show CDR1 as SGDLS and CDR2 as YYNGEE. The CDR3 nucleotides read TGTGCCAGCAGCGCACAGGGACCTACCTCTGGAAACACCATATATTTT. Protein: CASSAQGPTSGNTIYF.

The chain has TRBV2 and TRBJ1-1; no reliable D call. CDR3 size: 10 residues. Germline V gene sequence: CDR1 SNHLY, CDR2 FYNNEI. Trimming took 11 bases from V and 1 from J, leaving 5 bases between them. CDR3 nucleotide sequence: TGTGCCGCCGGGAACACTGAAGCTTTCTTT. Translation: CAAGNTEAFF. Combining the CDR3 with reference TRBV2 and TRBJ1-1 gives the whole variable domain EPEVTQTPSHQVTQMGQEVILRCVPISNHLYFYWYRQILGQKVEFLVSFYNNEISEKSEIFDDQFSVERPDGSNFTLKIRSTKLEDSAMYFCAAGNTEAFFGQGTRLTVV.

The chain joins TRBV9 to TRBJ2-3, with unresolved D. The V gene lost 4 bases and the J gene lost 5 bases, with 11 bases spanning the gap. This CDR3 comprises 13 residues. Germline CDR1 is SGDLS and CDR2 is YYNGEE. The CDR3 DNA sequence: TGTGCCAGCAGCCCCCAGGTGGGAGATACGCAGTATTTT. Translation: CASSPQVGDTQYF.

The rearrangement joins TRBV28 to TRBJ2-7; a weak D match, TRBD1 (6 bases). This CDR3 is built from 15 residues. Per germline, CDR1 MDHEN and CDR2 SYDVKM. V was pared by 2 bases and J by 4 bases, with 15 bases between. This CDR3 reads CASSLPLSRGYEQYF. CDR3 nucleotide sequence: TGTGCCAGCAGTTTACCCCTGAGCAGGGGTTACGAGCAGTACTTC. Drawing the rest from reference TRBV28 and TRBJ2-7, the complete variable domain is DVKVTQSSRYLVKRTGEKVFLECVQDMDHENMFWYRQDPGLGLRLIYFSYDVKMKEKGDIPEGYSVSREKKERFSLILESASTNQTSMYLCASSLPLSRGYEQYFGPGTRLTVT.

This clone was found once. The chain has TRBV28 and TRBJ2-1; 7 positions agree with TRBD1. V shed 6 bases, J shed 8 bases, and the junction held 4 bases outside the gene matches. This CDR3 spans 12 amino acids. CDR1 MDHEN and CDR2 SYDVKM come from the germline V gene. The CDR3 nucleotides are TGTGCCAGCAGCACACAGGGGCATGAGCAGTTCTTC. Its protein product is CASSTQGHEQFF.

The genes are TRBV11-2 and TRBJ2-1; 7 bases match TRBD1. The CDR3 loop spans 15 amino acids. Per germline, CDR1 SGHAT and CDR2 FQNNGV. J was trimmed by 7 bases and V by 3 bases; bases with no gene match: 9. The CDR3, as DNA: TGTGCCAGCAGCTTGGGGAGACAGGGAAAGAATGAGCAGTTCTTC. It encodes CASSLGRQGKNEQFF.

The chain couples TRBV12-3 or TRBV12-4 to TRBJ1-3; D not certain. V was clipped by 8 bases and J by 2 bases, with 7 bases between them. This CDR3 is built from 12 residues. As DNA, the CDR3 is TGTGCCAGCTCCGGGGCTGGAAACACCATATATTTT. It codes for CASSGAGNTIYF.

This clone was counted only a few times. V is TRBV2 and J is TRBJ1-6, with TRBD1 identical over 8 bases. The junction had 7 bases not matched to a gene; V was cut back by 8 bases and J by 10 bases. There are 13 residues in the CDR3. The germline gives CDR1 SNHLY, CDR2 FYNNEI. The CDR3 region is CASVVTGESPLHF. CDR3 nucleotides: TGTGCCAGCGTTGTGACAGGGGAATCACCCCTCCACTTT.

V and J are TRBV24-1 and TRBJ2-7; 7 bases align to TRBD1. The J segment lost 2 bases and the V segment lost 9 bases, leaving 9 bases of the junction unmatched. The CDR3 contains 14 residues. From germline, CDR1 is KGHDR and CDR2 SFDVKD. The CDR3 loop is CATELYRGPYEQYF. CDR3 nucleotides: TGTGCCACCGAACTCTACAGGGGTCCCTACGAGCAGTACTTC.

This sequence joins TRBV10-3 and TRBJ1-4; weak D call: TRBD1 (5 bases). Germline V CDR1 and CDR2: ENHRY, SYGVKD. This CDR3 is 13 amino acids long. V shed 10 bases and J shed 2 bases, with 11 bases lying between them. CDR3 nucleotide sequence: TGTGCCAGTGGGGCAGGGACTAATGAAAAACTGTTTTTT. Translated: CASGAGTNEKLFF.

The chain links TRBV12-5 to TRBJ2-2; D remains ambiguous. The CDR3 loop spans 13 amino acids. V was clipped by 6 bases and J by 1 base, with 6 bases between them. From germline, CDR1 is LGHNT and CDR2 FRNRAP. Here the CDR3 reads CASGLLNTGELFF. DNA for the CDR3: TGTGCTAGTGGCCTCCTGAACACCGGGGAGCTGTTTTTT. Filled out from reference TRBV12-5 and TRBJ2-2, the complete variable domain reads DARVTQTPRHKVTEMGQEVTMRCQPILGHNTVFWYRQTMMQGLELLAYFRNRAPLDDSGMPKDRFSAEMPDATLATLKIQPSEPRDSAVYFCASGLLNTGELFFGEGSRLTVL.

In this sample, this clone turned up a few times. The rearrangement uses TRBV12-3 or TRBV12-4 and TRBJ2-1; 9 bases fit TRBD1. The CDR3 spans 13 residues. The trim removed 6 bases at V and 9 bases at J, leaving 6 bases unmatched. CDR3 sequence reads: CASRERQGGEQFF. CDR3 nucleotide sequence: TGTGCCAGCAGAGAAAGACAGGGGGGTGAGCAGTTCTTC.

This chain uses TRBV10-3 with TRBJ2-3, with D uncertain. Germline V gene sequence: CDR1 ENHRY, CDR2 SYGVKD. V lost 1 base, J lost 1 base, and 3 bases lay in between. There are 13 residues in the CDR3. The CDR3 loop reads CAISELGTDTQYF. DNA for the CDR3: TGTGCCATCAGTGAGTTAGGCACAGATACGCAGTATTTT.

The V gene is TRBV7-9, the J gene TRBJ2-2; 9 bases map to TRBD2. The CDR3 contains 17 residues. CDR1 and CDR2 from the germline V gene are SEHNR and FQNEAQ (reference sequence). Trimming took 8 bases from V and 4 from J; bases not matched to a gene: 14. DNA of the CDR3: TGTGCCAGCCCCCGCGGGAGGGTAGGCGATGGCACCGGGGAGCTGTTTTTT. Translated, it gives CASPRGRVGDGTGELFF.

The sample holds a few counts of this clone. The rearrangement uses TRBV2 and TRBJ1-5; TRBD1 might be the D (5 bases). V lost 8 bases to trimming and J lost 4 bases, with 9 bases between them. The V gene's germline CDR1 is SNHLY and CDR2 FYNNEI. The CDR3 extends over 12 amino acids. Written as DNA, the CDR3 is TGTGCCAGCGGGGCGGTTAATCAGCCCCAGCATTTT. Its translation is CASGAVNQPQHF.

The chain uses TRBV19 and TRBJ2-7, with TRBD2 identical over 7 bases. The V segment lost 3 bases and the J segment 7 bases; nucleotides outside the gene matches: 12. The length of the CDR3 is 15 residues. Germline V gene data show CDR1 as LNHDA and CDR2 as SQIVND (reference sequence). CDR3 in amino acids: CASSIATGGAGEQYF. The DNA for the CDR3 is TGTGCCAGTAGTATTGCTACGGGAGGTGCGGGGGAGCAGTACTTC.